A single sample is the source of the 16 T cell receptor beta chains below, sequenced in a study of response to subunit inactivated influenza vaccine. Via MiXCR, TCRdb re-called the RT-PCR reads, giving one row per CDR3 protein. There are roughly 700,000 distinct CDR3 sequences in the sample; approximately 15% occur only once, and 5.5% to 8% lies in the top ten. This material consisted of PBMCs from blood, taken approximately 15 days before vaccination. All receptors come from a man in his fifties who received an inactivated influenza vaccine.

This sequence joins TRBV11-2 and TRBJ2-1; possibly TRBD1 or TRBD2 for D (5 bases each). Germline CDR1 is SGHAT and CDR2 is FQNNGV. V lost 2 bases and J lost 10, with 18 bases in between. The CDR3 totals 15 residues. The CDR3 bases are TGTGCCAGCAGCTTACGGGACCAATCCTTCAGCGAGCAGTTCTTC. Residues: CASSLRDQSFSEQFF.

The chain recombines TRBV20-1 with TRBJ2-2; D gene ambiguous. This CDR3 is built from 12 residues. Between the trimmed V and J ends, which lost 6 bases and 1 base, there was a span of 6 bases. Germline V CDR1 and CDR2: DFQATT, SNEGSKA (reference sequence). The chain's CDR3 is CSAAGNTGELFF. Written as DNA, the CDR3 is TGCAGTGCCGCAGGGAACACCGGGGAGCTGTTTTTT.

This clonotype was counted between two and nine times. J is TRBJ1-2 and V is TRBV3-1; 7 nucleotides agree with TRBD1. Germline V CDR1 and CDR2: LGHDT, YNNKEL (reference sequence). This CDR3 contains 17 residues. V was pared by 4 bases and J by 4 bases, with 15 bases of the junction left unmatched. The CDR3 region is CASSPQFLGQRTYGYTF. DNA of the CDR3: TGTGCCAGCAGCCCGCAATTCTTGGGACAGAGAACCTATGGCTACACCTTC.

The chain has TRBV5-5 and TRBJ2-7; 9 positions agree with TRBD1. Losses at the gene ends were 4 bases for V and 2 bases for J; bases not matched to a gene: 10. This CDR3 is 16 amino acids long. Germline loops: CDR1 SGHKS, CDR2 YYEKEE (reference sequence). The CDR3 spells CASSPWTGDWTYEQYF. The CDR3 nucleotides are TGTGCCAGCAGCCCCTGGACAGGGGATTGGACCTACGAGCAGTACTTC.

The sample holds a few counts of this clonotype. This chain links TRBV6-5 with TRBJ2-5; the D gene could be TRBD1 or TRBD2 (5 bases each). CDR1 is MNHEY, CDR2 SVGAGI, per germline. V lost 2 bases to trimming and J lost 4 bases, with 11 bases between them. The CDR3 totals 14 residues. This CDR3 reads CASSYQLRGETQYF. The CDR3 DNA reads TGTGCCAGCAGTTACCAGCTGAGGGGAGAGACCCAGTACTTC.

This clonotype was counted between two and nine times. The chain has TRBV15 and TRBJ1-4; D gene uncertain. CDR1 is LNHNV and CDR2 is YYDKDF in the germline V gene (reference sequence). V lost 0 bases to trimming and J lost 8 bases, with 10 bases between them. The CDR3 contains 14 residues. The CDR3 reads CATSRDLSGEKLFF. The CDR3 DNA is TGTGCCACCAGCAGAGATTTGTCGGGAGAAAAACTGTTTTTT. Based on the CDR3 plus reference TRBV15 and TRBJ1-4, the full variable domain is DAMVIQNPRYQVTQFGKPVTLSCSQTLNHNVMYWYQQKSSQAPKLLFHYYDKDFNNEADTPDNFQSRRPNTSFCFLDIRSPGLGDTAMYLCATSRDLSGEKLFFGSGTQLSVL.

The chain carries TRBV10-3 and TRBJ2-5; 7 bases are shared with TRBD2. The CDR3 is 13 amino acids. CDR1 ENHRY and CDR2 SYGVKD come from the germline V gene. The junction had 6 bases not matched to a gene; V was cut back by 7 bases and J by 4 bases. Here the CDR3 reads CAINGGGRETQYF. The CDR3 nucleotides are TGTGCCATCAACGGGGGAGGGAGAGAGACCCAGTACTTC.

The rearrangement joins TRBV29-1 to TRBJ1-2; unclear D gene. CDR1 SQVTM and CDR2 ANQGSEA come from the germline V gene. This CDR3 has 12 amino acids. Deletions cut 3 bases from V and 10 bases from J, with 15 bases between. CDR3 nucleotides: TGCAGCGTTGAGTCGGGTCTTTTGGACTACACCTTC. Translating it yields CSVESGLLDYTF.

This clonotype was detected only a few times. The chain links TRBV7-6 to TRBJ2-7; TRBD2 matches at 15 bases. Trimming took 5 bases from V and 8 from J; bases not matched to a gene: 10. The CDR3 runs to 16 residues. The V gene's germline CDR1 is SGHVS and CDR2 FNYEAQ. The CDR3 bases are TGTGCCAGCAGCGGTAGGGGCGGACTAGCGGGGGGGAAGCAGTACTTC. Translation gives CASSGRGGLAGGKQYF.

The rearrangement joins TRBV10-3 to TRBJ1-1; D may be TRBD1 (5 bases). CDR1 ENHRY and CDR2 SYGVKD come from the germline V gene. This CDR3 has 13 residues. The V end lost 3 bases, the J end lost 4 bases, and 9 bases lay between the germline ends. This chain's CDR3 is CAISDRVATEAFF. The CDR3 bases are TGTGCCATCAGTGACAGGGTGGCCACTGAAGCTTTCTTT.

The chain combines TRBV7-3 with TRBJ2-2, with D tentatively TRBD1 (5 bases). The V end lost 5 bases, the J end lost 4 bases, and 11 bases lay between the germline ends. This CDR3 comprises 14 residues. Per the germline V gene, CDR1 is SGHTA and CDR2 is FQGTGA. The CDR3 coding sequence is TGTGCCAGCAGCCCAGGGTTTAGCACCGGGGAGCTGTTTTTT. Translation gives CASSPGFSTGELFF.

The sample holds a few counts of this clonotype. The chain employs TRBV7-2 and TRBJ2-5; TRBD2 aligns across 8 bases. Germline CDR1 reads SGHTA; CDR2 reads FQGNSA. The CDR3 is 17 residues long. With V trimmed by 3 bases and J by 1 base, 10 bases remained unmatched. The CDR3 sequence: CASSLGVSGGPQETQYF. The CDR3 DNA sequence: TGTGCCAGCAGCTTGGGGGTCAGCGGGGGCCCCCAAGAGACCCAGTACTTC.

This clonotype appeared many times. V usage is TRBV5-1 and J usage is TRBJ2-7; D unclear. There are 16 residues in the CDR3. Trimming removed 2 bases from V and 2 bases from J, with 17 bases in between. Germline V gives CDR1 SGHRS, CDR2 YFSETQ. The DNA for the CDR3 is TGCGCCAGCAGCTTTGCCAGAAAAGTGCTAACCTACGAGCAGTACTTC. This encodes CASSFARKVLTYEQYF.

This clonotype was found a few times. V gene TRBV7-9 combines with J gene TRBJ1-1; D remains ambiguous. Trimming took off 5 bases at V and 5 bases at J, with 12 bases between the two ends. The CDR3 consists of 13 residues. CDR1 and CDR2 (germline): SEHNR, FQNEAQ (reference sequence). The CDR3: CASSPPPRTEAFF. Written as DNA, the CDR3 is TGTGCCAGCAGCCCACCCCCCAGGACTGAAGCTTTCTTT.

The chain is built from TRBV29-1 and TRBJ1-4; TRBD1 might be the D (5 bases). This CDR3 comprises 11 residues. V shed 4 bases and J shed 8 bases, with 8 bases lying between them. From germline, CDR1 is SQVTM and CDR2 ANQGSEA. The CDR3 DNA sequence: TGCAGCGTTGGACAGCGGGAAAAACTGTTTTTT. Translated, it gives CSVGQREKLFF.

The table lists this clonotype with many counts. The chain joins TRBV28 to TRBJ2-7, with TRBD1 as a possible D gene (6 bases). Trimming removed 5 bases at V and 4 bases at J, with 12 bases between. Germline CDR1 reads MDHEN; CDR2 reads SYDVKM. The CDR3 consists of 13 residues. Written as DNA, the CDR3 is TGTGCCAGCAGTGACGGGACATCTTACGAGCAGTACTTC. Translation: CASSDGTSYEQYF.